This entry describes one TCR beta chain. Its specificity is not known. The CDR3 loop spans 14 amino acids. Germline V gives CDR1 KGHSH, CDR2 LQKENI. V shed 3 bases and J shed 0 bases, with 8 bases lying between them. This sample stems from a study of CD8 T cells in ankylosing spondylitis. Study conclusions and caveats: Made up of about eight highly homologous variants, a TCR beta motif appeared characteristic of ankylosing spondylitis blood. Clones linked to the disease showed a CD8+ phenotype. They occurred at relatively low frequencies in peripheral blood.

TCRdb re-derived calls from the 5' RACE reads in MiXCR, one entry per CDR3 protein. Here the sample spans hundreds of thousands of distinct CDR3 sequences, approximately 22% being singletons. This chain links TRBV18 with TRBJ1-1; possible D gene TRBD1, 5 bases. What was sequenced was blood, either unsorted or a sorted T cell fraction (not recorded which). The TCR comes from a male donor with ankylosing spondylitis or in good health (not recorded which). For the CDR3, the DNA is TGTGCCAGCTCACCGGGACGGATGAACACTGAAGCTTTCTTT. This sequence encodes CASSPGRMNTEAFF.